The sequence of this T cell receptor beta chain was determined in a study of immune evolution from preneoplasia to lung adenocarcinoma. The protocol was immunoSEQ multiplex PCR, while the TCRdb copy is restricted to in-frame clones and leaves out a portion. The sample carries about 4,200 clones, approximately 76% recorded once. Overall study findings and caveats: T cell clonality was higher in KRAS-mutant than EGFR-mutant or wild-type nodules.

Patients had resection in Japan or China between about 2013 and 2018. After pathologic assessment, macro-dissection selected premalignant or tumor cells for extraction. The CDR3 is 14 amino acids. The germline gives CDR1 SGDLS, CDR2 YYNGEE. Trimming took 0 bases from V and 2 from J, leaving 6 bases between them. Details on this clone: Its specificity is unknown.

The sequencing input was FFPE minimally invasive lung adenocarcinoma tissue. The sequence was collected from a person aged 65 to 85 with lung adenocarcinoma. The V call is TRBV9, the J call TRBJ1-3; D unclear. The CDR3 is CASSVGGTGNTIYF. CDR3 nucleotide sequence: TGTGCCAGCAGCGTAGGAGGGACTGGAAACACCATATATTTT.